This entry is about one TCR beta chain. The sample belongs to a study of T cell responses to AZD1222 COVID-19 vaccine. Sequenced by immunoSEQ multiplex PCR; TCRdb stores in-frame clones only, minus some. The data contain 100,000 to 150,000 clones, 70% to 90% of them singletons. CDR3 length equals 21 residues. V lost 0 bases to trimming and J lost 1 base; unmatched junction nucleotides: 14. Looked up from germline, CDR1 is SGHRS and CDR2 is YFSETQ. This clonotype originated in an adult in good health. The J gene is TRBJ2-1, the V gene TRBV5-1; 12 bases match TRBD1. This material consisted of peripheral blood, taken on day 0 of AZD1222 vaccination. The CDR3 is CASSLARPGTGGKVSYNEQFF. CDR3 in DNA: TGCGCCAGCAGCTTGGCCAGACCCGGGACAGGGGGCAAAGTATCCTACAATGAGCAGTTCTTC.